Given below is one TCR beta chain in context. Its matching antigen is unknown. The authors made TCR cDNA by 5'RACE template switching, adding a universal primer site and UMIs. TCRdb itself ran the 5' RACE reads through MiXCR, one entry per CDR3 protein. The data contain roughly 250,000 distinct CDR3 sequences, under 15% of them singletons. This entry is derived from a study of T cells after yellow fever vaccination. In the study overall: SMART-Seq v4 Ultra Low Input prepared libraries from low-cell fractions. Study-level results: Clonotypes shared by both compartments, CD4 and CD8, made up a small share. Re-detected after boosting: most primary clones, around 96% of CD4 and roughly 88% of CD8.

Trimming stripped 2 bases from V and 3 bases from J, with 8 bases between. The CDR3 contains 13 residues. Germline CDR1 and CDR2: SGHTA and FQGNSA. This chain connects TRBV7-2 to TRBJ2-7, with D perhaps matching TRBD2 (5 bases). The sequence derives from a man aged 30-40 years who received the YFV17D yellow fever vaccine. The sequenced sample was CD4+ T cells sorted from PBMCs, obtained 45 days after the yellow fever booster vaccination. The CDR3 DNA reads as TGTGCCAGCAGCTTACGGGGAGACTACGAGCAGTACTTC. The encoded protein is CASSLRGDYEQYF.